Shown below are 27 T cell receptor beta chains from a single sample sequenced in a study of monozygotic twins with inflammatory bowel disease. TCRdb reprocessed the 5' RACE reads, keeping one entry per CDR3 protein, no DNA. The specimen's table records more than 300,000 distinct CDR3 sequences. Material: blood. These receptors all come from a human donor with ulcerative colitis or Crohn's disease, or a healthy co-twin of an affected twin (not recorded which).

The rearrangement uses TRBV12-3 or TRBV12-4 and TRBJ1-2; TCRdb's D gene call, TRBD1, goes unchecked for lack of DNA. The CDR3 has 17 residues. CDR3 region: CASRQGEGELANYGYTF.

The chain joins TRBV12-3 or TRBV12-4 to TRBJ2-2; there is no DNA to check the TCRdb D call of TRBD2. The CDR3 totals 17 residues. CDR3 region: CASSLSPGLVVTGELFF.

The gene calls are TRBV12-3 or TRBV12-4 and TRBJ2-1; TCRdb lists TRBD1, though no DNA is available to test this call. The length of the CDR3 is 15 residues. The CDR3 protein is CASSPPRGSYNEQFF.

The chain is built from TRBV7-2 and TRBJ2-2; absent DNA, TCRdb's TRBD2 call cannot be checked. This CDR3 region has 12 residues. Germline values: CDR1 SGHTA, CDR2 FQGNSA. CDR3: CASSQRGGVLFF. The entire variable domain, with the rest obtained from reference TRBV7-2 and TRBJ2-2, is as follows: GAGVSQSPSNKVTEKGKDVELRCDPISGHTALYWYRQSLGQGLEFLIYFQGNSAPDKSGLPSDRFSAERTGGSVSTLTIQRTQQEDSAVYLCASSQRGGVLFFGEGSRLTVL.

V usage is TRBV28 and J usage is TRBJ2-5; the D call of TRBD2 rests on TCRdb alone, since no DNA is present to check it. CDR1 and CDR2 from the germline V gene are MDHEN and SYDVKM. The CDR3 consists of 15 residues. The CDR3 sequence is CASSETSGGRETQYF.

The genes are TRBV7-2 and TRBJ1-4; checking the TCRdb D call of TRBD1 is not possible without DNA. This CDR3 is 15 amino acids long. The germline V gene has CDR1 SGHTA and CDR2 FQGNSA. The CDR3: CASSPGVTPNEKLFF.

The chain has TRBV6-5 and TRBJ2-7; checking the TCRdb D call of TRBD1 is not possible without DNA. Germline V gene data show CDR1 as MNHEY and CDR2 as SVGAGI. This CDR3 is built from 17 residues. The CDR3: CASSYPPGQFRISEQYF.

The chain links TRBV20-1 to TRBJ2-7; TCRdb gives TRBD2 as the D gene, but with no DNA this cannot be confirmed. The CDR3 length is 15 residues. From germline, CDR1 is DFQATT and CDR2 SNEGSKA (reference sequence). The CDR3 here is CSAPQLAGGTYEQYF.

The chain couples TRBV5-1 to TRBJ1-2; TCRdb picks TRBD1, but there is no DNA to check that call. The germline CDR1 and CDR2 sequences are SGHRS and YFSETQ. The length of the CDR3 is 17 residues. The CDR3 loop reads CASSLETGGQGGYGYTF. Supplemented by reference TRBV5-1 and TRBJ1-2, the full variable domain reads KAGVTQTPRYLIKTRGQQVTLSCSPISGHRSVSWYQQTPGQGLQFLFEYFSETQRNKGNFPGRFSGRQFSNSRSEMNVSTLELGDSALYLCASSLETGGQGGYGYTFGSGTRLTVV.

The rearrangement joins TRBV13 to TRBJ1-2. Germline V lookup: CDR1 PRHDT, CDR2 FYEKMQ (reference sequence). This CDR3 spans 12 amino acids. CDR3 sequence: CASSLRISGYTF.

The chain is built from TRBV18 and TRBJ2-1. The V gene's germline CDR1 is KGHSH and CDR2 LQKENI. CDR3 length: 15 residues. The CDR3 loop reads CASSPDGKANNEQFF.

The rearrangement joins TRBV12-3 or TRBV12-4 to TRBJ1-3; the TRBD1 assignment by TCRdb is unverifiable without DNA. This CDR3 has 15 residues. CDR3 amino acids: CASSFVRGTGNTIYF.

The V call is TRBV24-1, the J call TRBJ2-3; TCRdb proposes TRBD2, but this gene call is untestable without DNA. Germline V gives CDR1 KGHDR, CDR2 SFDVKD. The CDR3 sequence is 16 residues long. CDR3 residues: CATSDSTSGRADTQYF.

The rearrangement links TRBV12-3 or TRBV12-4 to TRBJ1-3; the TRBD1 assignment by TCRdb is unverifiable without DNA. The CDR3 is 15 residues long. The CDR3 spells CASSRVAGAGNTIYF.

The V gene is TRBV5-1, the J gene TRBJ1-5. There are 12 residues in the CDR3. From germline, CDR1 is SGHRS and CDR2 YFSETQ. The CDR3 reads CASSLSGQPQHF.

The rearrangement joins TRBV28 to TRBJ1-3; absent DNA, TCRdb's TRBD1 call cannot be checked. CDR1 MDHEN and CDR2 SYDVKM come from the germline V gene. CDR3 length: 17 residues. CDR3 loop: CASSFRGRGSSGNTIYF.

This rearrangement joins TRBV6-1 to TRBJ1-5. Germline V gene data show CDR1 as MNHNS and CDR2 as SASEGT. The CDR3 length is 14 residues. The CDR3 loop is CASSTRESNQPQHF.

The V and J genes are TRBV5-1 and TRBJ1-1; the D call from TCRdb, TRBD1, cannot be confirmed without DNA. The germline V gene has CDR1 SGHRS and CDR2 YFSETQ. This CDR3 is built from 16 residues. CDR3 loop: CASSLWGASANTEAFF.

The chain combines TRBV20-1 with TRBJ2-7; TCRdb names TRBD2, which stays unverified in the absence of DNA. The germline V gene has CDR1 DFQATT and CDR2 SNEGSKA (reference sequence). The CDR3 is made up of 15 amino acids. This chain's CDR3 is CSARGSAGGLYEQYF.

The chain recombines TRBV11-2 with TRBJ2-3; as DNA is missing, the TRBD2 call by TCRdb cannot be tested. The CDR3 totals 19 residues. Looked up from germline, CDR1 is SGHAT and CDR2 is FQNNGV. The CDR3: CASSLFPLLAGGSTDTQYF. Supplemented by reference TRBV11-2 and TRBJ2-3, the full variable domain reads EAGVAQSPRYKIIEKRQSVAFWCNPISGHATLYWYQQILGQGPKLLIQFQNNGVVDDSQLPKDRFSAERLKGVDSTLKIQPAKLEDSAVYLCASSLFPLLAGGSTDTQYFGPGTRLTVL.

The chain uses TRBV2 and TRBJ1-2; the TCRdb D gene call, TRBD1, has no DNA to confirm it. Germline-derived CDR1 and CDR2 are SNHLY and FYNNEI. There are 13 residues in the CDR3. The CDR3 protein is CASSVLGKGGYTF.

The CDR3 loop reads CASSLESRGIGELFF. This sequence joins TRBV7-7 and TRBJ2-2. The CDR3 loop spans 15 amino acids. Germline V gene data show CDR1 as SSHAT and CDR2 as FNYEAQ (reference sequence).

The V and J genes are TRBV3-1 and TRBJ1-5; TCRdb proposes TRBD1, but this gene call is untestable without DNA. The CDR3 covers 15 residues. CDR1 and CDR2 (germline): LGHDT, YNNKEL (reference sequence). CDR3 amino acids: CVSSQDMTDNQPQHF.

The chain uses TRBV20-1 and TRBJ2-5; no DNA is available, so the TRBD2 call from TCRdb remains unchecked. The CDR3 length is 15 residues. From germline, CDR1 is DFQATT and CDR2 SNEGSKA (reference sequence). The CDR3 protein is CSASSPGTRRETQYF.

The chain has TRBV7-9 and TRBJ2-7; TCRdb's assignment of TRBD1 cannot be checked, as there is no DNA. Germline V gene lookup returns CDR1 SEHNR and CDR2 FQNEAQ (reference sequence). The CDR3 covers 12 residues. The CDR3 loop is CASSDRDDEQYF.

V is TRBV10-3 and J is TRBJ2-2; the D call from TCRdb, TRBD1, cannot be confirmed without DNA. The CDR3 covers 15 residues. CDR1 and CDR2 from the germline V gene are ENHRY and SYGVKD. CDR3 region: CAIRKTGENTGELFF.

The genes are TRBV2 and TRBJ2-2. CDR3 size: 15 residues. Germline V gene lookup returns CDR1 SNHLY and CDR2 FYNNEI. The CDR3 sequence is CASGRGAEFTGELFF.